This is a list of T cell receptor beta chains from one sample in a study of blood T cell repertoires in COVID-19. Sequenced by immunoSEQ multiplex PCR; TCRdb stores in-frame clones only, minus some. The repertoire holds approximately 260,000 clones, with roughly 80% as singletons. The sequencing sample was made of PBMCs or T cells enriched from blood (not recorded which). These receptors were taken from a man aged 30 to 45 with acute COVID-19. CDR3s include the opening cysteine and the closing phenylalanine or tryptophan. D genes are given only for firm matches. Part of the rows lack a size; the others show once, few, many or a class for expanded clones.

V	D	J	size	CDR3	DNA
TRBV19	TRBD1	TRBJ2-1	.	CASSSGTGLYNEQFF	TGTGCCAGCTCCTCCGGGACAGGGCTTTACAATGAGCAGTTCTTC
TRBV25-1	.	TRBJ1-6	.	CASSPGGRRVNSPLHF	TGTGCCAGCAGTCCCGGGGGGCGAAGGGTGAATTCACCCCTCCACTTT
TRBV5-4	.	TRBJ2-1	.	CASSPPSYNEQFF	TGTGCCAGCAGCCCACCTAGTTACAATGAGCAGTTCTTC
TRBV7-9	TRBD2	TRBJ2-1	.	CASSWTSGRRNEQFF	TGTGCCAGCAGCTGGACTAGCGGGAGGAGAAATGAGCAGTTCTTC
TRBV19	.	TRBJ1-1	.	CASRVGGVNTEAFF	TGTGCCAGTAGGGTAGGAGGAGTGAACACTGAAGCTTTCTTT
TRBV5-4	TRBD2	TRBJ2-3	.	CASSPSGGTDTQYF	TGTGCCAGCAGCCCGAGCGGGGGAACGGATACGCAGTATTTT
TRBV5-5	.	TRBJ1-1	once	CASSLTVNTEAFF	TGTGCCAGCAGCTTGACAGTGAACACTGAAGCTTTCTTT
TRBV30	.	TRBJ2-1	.	CAWSVFGGGGNEQFF	TGTGCCTGGAGTGTGTTCGGGGGAGGGGGCAATGAGCAGTTCTTC
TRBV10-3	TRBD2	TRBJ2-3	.	CAIRPGGLTDTQYF	TGTGCCATCAGACCGGGGGGTCTCACAGATACGCAGTATTTT
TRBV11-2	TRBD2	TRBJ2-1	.	CASSLDPGLADRLLYNEQFF	TGTGCCAGCAGCTTAGATCCGGGACTAGCGGACCGACTTTTATACAATGAGCAGTTCTTC
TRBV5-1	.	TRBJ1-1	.	CASSLDNSNTEAFF	TGCGCCAGCAGCTTGGACAATTCGAACACTGAAGCTTTCTTT
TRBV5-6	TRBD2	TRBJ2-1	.	CASSLTRGSGRARENEQFF	TGTGCCAGCAGCCTAACGCGGGGTAGCGGGAGGGCACGGGAGAATGAGCAGTTCTTC
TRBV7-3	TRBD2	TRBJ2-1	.	CASSTRDYHNEQFF	TGTGCCAGCAGCACCCGGGACTACCACAATGAGCAGTTCTTC
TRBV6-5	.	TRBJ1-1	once	CASSYYGGGMNTEAFF	TGTGCCAGCAGTTACTACGGAGGTGGCATGAACACTGAAGCTTTCTTT
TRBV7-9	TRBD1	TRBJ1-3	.	CASSLDRDRGSGNTIYF	TGTGCCAGCAGCTTAGACCGGGACAGGGGCTCTGGAAACACCATATATTTT
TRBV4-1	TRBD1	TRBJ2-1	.	CASSGGDRGYNEQFF	TGCGCCAGCAGCGGGGGGGACAGGGGCTACAATGAGCAGTTCTTC
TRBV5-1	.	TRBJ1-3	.	CASSFGGSELPGNTIYF	TGCGCCAGCAGCTTTGGAGGTAGCGAGCTACCTGGAAACACCATATATTTT
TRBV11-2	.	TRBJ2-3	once	CASSPLLLSGTDTQYF	TGTGCCAGCAGCCCTCTTCTTTTGAGCGGCACAGATACGCAGTATTTT
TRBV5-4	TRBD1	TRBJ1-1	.	CASSTGGTGGNTEAFF	TGTGCCAGCAGCACAGGGGGGACAGGGGGGAACACTGAAGCTTTCTTT
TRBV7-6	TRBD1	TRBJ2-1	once	CASSRDRVSEQFF	TGTGCCAGCAGCCGAGACAGGGTTAGTGAGCAGTTCTTC
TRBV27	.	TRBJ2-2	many	CASRWGFNTGELFF	TGTGCCAGCAGGTGGGGCTTTAACACCGGGGAGCTGTTTTTT
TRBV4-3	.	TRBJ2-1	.	CASSQESEHYNEQFF	TGCGCCAGCAGCCAAGAATCAGAACACTACAATGAGCAGTTCTTC
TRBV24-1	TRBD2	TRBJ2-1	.	CATSDRGGAVHNEQFF	TGTGCCACCAGTGATCGGGGAGGGGCGGTGCACAATGAGCAGTTCTTC
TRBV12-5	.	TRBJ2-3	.	CASGAEGFGSTDTQYF	TGTGCTAGTGGTGCGGAGGGGTTTGGGAGCACAGATACGCAGTATTTT
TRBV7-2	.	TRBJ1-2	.	CASSLEGRGTDGYTF	TGTGCCAGCAGCTTAGAGGGCCGCGGGACGGATGGCTACACCTTC
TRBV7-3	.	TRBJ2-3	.	CASSFSSGTDTQYF	TGTGCCAGCAGCTTTTCCAGCGGCACAGATACGCAGTATTTT
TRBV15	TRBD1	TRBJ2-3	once	CATSKPGTAGTDTQYF	TGTGCCACCAGCAAACCCGGGACAGCGGGCACAGATACGCAGTATTTT
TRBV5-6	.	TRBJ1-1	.	CASSLPRGWNTEAFF	TGTGCCAGCAGCCTCCCAAGGGGCTGGAACACTGAAGCTTTCTTT
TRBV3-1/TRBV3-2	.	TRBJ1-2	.	CASSQLTGYGYTF	TGTGCCAGCAGCCAGCTAACAGGGTATGGCTACACCTTC
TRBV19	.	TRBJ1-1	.	CASSIQGLNTEAFF	TGTGCCAGTAGTATCCAGGGATTGAACACTGAAGCTTTCTTT
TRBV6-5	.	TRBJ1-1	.	CASSSPRGFAEAFF	TGTGCCAGCAGTTCCCCCCGGGGTTTCGCTGAAGCTTTCTTT
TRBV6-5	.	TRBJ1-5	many	CASSPTGNQPQHF	TGTGCCAGCAGCCCAACAGGCAATCAGCCCCAGCATTTT
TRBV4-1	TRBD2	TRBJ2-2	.	CASTTTAGGLVTGELFF	TGCGCCAGCACCACAACGGCGGGGGGGCTCGTCACCGGGGAGCTGTTTTTT
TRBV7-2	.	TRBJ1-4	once	CASSSGQSEKLFF	TGTGCCAGCAGCAGTGGACAATCGGAAAAACTGTTTTTT
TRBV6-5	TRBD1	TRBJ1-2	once	CASRDRGRDGYTF	TGTGCCAGCAGAGACAGGGGGCGCGATGGCTACACCTTC
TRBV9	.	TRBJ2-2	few	CASSVELGELFF	TGTGCCAGCAGCGTAGAACTCGGGGAGCTGTTTTTT
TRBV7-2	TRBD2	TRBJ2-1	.	CASSNRLGGGQEQFF	TGTGCCAGCAGCAACCGGCTAGGCGGGGGGCAAGAGCAGTTCTTC
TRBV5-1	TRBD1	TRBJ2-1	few	CASSSRQGRNEQFF	TGCGCCAGCAGCTCTAGACAGGGGCGCAATGAGCAGTTCTTC
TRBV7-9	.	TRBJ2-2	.	CASRRSGQTNTGELFF	TGTGCCAGCAGAAGGTCCGGACAGACGAACACCGGGGAGCTGTTTTTT
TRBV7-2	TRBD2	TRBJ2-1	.	CASSPRVAGGRYNEQFF	TGTGCCAGCAGCCCCCGGGTAGCGGGAGGGAGATACAATGAGCAGTTCTTC
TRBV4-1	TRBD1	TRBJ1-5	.	CASSQVPTGGQPQHF	TGCGCCAGCAGCCAAGTGCCAACAGGGGGTCAGCCCCAGCATTTT
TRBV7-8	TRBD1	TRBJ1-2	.	CASSLVGQDVRQANYGYTF	TGTGCCAGCAGCTTAGTCGGACAGGATGTACGCCAAGCTAACTATGGCTACACCTTC
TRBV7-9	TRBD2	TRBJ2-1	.	CASSTILADNEQFF	TGTGCCAGCAGCACAATACTAGCGGACAATGAGCAGTTCTTC
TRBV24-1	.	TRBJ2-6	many	CATSDRIRGILTF	TGTGCCACCAGTGATAGGATCAGGGGTATCCTGACTTTC
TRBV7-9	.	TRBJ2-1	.	CASSLVASATNEQFF	TGTGCCAGCAGCTTAGTCGCTAGCGCCACCAATGAGCAGTTCTTC
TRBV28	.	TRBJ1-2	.	CASSFGSGGQKSYTF	TGTGCCAGCAGTTTCGGATCGGGGGGCCAAAAGAGCTACACCTTC
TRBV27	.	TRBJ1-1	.	CASRQQGNTEAFF	TGTGCCAGCAGGCAACAGGGTAACACTGAAGCTTTCTTT
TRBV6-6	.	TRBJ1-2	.	CASSPLTGSLYGYTF	TGTGCCAGCAGTCCCTTAACAGGGTCCCTATATGGCTACACCTTC
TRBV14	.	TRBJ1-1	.	CASSQLMTGNTEAFF	TGTGCCAGCAGCCAACTAATGACAGGGAACACTGAAGCTTTCTTT